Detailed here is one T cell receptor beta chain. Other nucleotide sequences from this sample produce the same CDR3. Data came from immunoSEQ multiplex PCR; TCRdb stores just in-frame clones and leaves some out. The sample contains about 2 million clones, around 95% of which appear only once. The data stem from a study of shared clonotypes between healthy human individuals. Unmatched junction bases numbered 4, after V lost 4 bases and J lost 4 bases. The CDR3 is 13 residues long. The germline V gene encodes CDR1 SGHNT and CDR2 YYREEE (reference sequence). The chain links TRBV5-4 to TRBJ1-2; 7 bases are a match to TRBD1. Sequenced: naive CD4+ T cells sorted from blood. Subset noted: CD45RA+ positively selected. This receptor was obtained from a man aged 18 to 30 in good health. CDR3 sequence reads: CASSPGTAYGYTF. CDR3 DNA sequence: TGTGCCAGCAGCCCCGGGACAGCCTATGGCTACACCTTC.